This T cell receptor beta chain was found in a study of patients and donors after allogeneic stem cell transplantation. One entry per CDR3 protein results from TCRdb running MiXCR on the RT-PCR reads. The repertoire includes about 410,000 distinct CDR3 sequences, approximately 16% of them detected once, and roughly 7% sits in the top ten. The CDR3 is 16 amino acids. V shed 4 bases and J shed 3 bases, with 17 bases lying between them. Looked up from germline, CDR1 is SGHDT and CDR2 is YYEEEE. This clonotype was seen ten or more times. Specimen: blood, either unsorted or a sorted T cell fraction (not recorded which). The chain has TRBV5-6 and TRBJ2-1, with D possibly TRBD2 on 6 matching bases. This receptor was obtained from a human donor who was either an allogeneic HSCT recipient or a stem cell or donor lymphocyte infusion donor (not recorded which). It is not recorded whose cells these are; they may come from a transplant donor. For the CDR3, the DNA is TGTGCCAGCAGCCGAGCTCCGGGACTGGTCTACAATGAGCAGTTCTTC. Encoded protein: CASSRAPGLVYNEQFF.